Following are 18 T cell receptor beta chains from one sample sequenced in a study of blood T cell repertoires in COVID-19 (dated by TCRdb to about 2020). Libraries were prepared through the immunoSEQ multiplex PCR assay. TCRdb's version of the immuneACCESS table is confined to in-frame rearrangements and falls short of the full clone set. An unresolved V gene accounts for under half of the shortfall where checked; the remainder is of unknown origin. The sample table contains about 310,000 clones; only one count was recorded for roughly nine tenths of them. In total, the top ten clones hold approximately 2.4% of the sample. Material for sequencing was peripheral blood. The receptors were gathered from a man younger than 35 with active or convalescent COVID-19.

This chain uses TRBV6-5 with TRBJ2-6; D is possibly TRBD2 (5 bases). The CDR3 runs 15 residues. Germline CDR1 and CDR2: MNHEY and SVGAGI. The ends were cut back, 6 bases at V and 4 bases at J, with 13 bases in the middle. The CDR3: CASSSRTSGANVLTF. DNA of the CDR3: TGTGCCAGCAGCTCCCGGACTTCAGGGGCCAACGTCCTGACTTTC.

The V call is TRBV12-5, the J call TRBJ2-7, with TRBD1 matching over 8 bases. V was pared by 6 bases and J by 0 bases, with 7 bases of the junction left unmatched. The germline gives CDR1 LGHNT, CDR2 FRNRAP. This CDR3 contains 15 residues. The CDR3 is CASGLNRGNSYEQYF. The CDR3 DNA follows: TGTGCTAGTGGCCTAAACAGGGGGAACTCCTACGAGCAGTACTTC.

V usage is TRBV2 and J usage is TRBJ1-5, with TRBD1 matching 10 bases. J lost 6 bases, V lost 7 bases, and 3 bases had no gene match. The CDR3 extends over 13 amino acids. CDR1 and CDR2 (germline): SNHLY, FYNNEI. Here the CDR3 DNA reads TGTGCCAGCACCTGGACAGGGGGTCAGCCCCAGCATTTT. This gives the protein CASTWTGGQPQHF. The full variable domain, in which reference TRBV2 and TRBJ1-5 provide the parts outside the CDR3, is EPEVTQTPSHQVTQMGQEVILRCVPISNHLYFYWYRQILGQKVEFLVSFYNNEISEKSEIFDDQFSVERPDGSNFTLKIRSTKLEDSAMYFCASTWTGGQPQHFGDGTRLSIL.

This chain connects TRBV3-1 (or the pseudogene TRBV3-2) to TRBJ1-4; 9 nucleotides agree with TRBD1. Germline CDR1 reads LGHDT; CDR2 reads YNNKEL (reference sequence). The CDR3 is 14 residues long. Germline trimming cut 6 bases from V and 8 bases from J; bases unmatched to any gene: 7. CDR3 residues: CASRSGTGLEKLFF. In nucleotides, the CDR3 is TGTGCCAGCAGATCCGGGACAGGGCTAGAAAAACTGTTTTTT.

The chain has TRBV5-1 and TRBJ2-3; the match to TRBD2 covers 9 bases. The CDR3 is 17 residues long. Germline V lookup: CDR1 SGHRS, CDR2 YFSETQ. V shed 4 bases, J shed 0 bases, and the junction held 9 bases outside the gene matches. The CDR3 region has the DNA TGCGCCAGCAGCCTAAACCTAGCGGGATATAGCACAGATACGCAGTATTTT. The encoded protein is CASSLNLAGYSTDTQYF.

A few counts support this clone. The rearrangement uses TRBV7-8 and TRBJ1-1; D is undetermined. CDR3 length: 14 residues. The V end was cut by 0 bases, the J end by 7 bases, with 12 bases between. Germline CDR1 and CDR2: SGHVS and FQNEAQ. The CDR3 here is CASSLAPGWVEAFF. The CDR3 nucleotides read TGTGCCAGCAGCTTAGCGCCGGGGTGGGTTGAAGCTTTCTTT.

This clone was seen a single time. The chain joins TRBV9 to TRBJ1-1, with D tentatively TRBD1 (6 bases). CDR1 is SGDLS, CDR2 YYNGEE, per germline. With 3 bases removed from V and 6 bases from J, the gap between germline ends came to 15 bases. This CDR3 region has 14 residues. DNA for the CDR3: TGTGCCAGCAGCGGAAACAGGGAGGGGGCTGAAGCTTTCTTT. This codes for CASSGNREGAEAFF.

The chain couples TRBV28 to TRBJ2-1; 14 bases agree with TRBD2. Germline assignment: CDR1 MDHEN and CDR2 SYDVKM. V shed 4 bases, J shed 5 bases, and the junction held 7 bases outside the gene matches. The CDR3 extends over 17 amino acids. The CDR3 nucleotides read TGTGCCAGCAGTTCCCTAAGACTAGCGGGAGGGAACAATGAGCAGTTCTTC. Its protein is CASSSLRLAGGNNEQFF.

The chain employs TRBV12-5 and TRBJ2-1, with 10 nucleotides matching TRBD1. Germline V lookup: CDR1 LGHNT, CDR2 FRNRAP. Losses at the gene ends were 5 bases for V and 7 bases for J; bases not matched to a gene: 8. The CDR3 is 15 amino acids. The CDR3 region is CASGPGTGAVNEQFF. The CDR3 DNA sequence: TGTGCTAGTGGTCCCGGGACAGGGGCGGTGAATGAGCAGTTCTTC.

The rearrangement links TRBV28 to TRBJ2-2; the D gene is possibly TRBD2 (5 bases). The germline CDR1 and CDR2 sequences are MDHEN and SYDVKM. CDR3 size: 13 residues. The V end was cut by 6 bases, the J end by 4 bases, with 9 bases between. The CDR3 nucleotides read TGTGCCAGCAGCGGCGGGCGCACCGGGGAGCTGTTTTTT. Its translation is CASSGGRTGELFF.

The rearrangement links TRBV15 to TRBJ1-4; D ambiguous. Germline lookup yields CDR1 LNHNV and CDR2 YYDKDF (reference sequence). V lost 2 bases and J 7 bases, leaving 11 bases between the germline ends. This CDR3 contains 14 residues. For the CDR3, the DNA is TGTGCCACCAGCAGACCCTCGGGAGGTGAAAAACTGTTTTTT. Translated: CATSRPSGGEKLFF.

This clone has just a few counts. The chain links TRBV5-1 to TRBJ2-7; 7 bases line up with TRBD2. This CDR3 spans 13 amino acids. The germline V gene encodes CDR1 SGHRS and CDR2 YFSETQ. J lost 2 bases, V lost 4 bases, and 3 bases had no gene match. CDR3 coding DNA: TGCGCCAGCAGCCTAGCGGAAACCTACGAGCAGTACTTC. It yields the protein CASSLAETYEQYF.

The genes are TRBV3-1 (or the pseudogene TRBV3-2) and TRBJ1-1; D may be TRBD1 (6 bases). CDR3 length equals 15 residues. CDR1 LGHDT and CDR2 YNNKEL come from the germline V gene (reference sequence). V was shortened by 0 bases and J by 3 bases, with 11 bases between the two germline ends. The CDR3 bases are TGTGCCAGCAGCCAAGATTTGGGGGCATACACTGAAGCTTTCTTT. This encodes CASSQDLGAYTEAFF.

The CDR3 sequence: CASSIRSGEPQHF. The CDR3 bases are TGTGCCAGTAGTATAAGGTCGGGGGAGCCCCAGCATTTT. The chain combines TRBV19 with TRBJ1-5, with D possibly TRBD1 on 5 matching bases. The V and J ends lost 2 bases and 8 bases respectively, with 10 bases between them. The germline gives CDR1 LNHDA, CDR2 SQIVND (reference sequence). The CDR3 sequence is 13 residues long.

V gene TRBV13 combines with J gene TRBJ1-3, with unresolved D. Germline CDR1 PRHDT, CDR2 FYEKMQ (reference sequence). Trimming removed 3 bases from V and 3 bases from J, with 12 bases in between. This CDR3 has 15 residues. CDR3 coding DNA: TGTGCCAGCAGCTTTTTCGGTCTCCTTGGAAACACCATATATTTT. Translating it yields CASSFFGLLGNTIYF.

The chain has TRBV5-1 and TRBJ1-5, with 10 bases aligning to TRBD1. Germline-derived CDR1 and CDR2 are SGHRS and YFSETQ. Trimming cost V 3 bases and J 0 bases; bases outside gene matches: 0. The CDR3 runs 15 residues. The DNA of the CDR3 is TGCGCCAGCAGCTGGACAGGGGGTAGCAATCAGCCCCAGCATTTT. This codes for CASSWTGGSNQPQHF.

The CDR3 sequence is CAREQIAGGHTGELFF. Written as DNA, the CDR3 is TGTGCCAGGGAGCAAATAGCGGGAGGCCACACCGGGGAGCTGTTTTTT. The chain joins TRBV7-9 to TRBJ2-2; TRBD2 agrees at 10 bases. The V and J ends lost 9 bases and 3 bases, in that order; junction bases with no gene match: 10. The CDR3 extends over 16 amino acids. Germline V gives CDR1 SEHNR, CDR2 FQNEAQ (reference sequence).

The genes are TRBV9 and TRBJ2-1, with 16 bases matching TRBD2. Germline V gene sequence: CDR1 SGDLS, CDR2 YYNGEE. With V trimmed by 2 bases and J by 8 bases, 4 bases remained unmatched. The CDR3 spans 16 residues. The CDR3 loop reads CASSVGTSGRAHEQFF. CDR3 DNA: TGTGCCAGCAGCGTCGGGACTAGCGGGAGGGCCCATGAGCAGTTCTTC.